This TCR beta chain was documented in a study of shared T cell receptors in the human thymus. The CDR3 is made up of 16 amino acids. With V trimmed by 2 bases and J by 4 bases, 6 bases remained unmatched. Some clones are missing from TCRdb's copy, which holds only in-frame ones; the method was immunoSEQ multiplex PCR. Here the sample spans 640,000 or so clones, 80% to 90% being singletons. The same data also contributed to another study, on human thymus T cells. From that paper: Infants, healthy and Finnish, who were having corrective surgery for congenital heart defects served as donors. The study used thymus tissue resected during corrective heart surgery. Both thymic and peripheral blood repertoires showed apparently biased V and J usage. What related research reported was that thymic repertoires overlapped highly among unrelated individuals.

Sequenced sample: thymocytes. The clonotype was recovered from a boy under two years old with a congenital heart defect. V is TRBV23-1 and J is TRBJ2-5; 11 bases map to TRBD1. TRBV23-1 falls under the ORF class, with uncertain function. CDR3 in amino acids: CASSQPPGQGGETQYF. The CDR3 region has the DNA TGCGCCAGCAGTCAACCTCCGGGACAGGGGGGAGAGACCCAGTACTTC.